This TCR beta chain derives from a study of blood T cells in healthy people across ages (dated by TCRdb to 2013 to 2016). Turning to the overall study: In model experiments, roughly one uniquely barcoded TCR beta cDNA molecule per two T cells was captured by template switching. Using the same blood draw, the study looked at two additional independent replicas of 1 million unique cDNA reads for two donors, one aged 18 to 30 and the other aged 80 or older. Donors were grouped into four age groups: young (average roughly 17 years), middle-aged (39), aged (approximately 67) and long-lived (approximately 82). To track age-related changes in TCR beta repertoire diversity, the study relied on deep sequencing normalized with unique cDNA molecular identifiers. To avoid experimental bias, donors of different ages were randomly spread across the sequencing lanes. Beyond this particular receptor, the publication reports: Because the CMV infection status of the donors was unknown, age-related changes in expanded clonotypes may potentially have been confounded. Compared with the aged group, more naive CD4+ T cells, fewer expanded clones and increased TCR diversity were shown by the long-lived group, suggesting age selection. There was a strong correlation between observed TCR beta diversity and the percentage of naive T cells measured by flow cytometry. Estimates of total diversity based on one million sequenced T cells were regarded as lower bounds and as underestimates. As age increased, observed TCR beta diversity per million T cells dropped in a roughly linear way, and a significant reduction was already evident by age around 41. Since profiling was done on bulk unsorted PBMCs, naive and antigen-experienced compartments could not be conclusively compared.

V loses 5 bases of germline sequence and J loses 0 bases, and the interval between the two ends is 17 bases. The germline V gene specifies MDHEN as CDR1 and SYDVKM as CDR2. The CDR3 runs 17 amino acids, cysteine and phenylalanine included. Solely the CDR3 DNA is kept, with 51 bases framed from the first base. Systemically healthy Caucasian individuals from Russia, some 38 in total and aged 6 to 90 years, were included as donors. Each donor gave 8 to 10 milliliters of peripheral blood, drawn into EDTA-treated Vacutainer tubes. PBMCs were isolated by Ficoll-Paque density-gradient centrifugation, with at least 6 million obtained per sample. Trizol reagent was used to extract total RNA from PBMCs, with at least 6 micrograms per sample. For every donor, flow cytometry on a PBMC aliquot measured the percentage of naive CD45RAhigh/CD27high T cells. The receptor library was made with 5' RACE. Sequencing was carried out with an Illumina HiSeq 2500. A second PCR of roughly 7 to 12 cycles was run with a J-beta primer mix and a sample-barcoded 5' primer. A template-switch 5' adaptor carrying 12 random nucleotides introduced a unique molecular identifier onto each TCR beta cDNA molecule. At least 3 million CDR3-containing paired-end reads were obtained from each sample. The Mint cDNA synthesis kit, primed by a TRBC-specific oligonucleotide, was used to synthesize first-strand cDNA from all RNA. Following uracil-DNA glycosylase treatment, all cDNA underwent a first 18-cycle PCR with the universal primers M1SS and BC2_uni_R. In the paper's pipeline: Each sample was normalized by randomly selecting 1 million high-quality reads, each carrying a distinct molecular identifier. Instead of being binned into consensus sequences, reads with shared molecular identifiers were discarded. CDR3 identification, clonotype clustering and error correction used MiTCR with a Q25 quality threshold and the strictest error-elimination algorithm. Lower-bound total TCR beta diversity was estimated with a nonparametric unseen species model using Euler transformation. The raw public data were reprocessed by TCRdb itself: fastp quality trimming at Q25, MiXCR clonotype calling, in-frame beta chains only. Rows with a matching CDR3 protein are joined into one entry that keeps the most common DNA and genes. TCRdb, rather than the study authors, made the V and J calls. The sample table holds 1.5 million to 2 million distinct CDR3 sequences, of which 49% were seen once. 2.1% of the sample comes from the top ten.

This clonotype was counted a few times. Its recognized antigen is unknown. It has no much larger one-base neighbor in the sample; base qualities were not kept. Sequencing used blood. This clonotype was sampled from a middle-aged woman in good health. This chain joins TRBV28 to TRBJ2-4; TRBD1 is perhaps the D gene, given 5 matching bases. The CDR3 in this case is CASSPPDRILAKNIQYF. The nucleotide sequence reads as follows: TGTGCCAGCAGTCCGCCCGACAGAATCCTAGCCAAAAACATTCAGTACTTC.